Below are 10 T cell receptor beta chains sequenced from a single sample in a study of human T cells and chemical hapten exposure. Unfractionated whole blood was the source from which total RNA was extracted. TCRdb re-derived calls from the 5' RACE reads in MiXCR, one entry per CDR3 protein. In the table there are roughly 110,000 distinct CDR3 sequences, around a fifth of which are singletons. Receptors originate from a human donor in good health.

This sequence joins TRBV6-6 and TRBJ1-4; 8 bases are shared with TRBD1. This CDR3 is built from 18 residues. Germline values: CDR1 MNHNY, CDR2 SVGAGI (reference sequence). V trimming: 0 bases; J trimming: 5 bases; junction bases outside the gene matches: 11. The chain's CDR3 is CASSYSIQGATKNEKLFF. CDR3 nucleotide sequence: TGTGCCAGCAGTTACTCGATTCAGGGGGCCACTAAAAATGAAAAACTGTTTTTT.

This chain links TRBV27 with TRBJ2-4, with 7 bases fitting TRBD1. In germline, CDR1 is MNHEY, CDR2 SMNVEV (reference sequence). J was trimmed by 4 bases and V by 0 bases; bases with no gene match: 6. The CDR3 covers 16 residues. This chain's CDR3 is CASSLSPTGVKNIQYF. The DNA for the CDR3 is TGTGCCAGCAGTTTATCCCCAACAGGGGTTAAAAACATTCAGTACTTC.

The CDR3 DNA sequence: TGTGCCAGCAGCCCGGTACAGGGTGGGGAGTTCTTC. Residues: CASSPVQGGEFF. The chain joins TRBV14 to TRBJ2-1; D may be TRBD1 (6 bases). The CDR3 has 12 residues. Germline V CDR1 and CDR2: SGHDN, FVKESK. The germline V and J ends were trimmed by 4 bases and 14 bases, with 15 bases remaining between them. Supplemented by reference TRBV14 and TRBJ2-1, the full variable domain reads EAGVTQFPSHSVIEKGQTVTLRCDPISGHDNLYWYRRVMGKEIKFLLHFVKESKQDESGMPNNRFLAERTGGTYSTLKVQPAELEDSGVYFCASSPVQGGEFFGPGTRLTVL.

A few counts support this clonotype. The V and J genes are TRBV24-1 and TRBJ1-2, with 11 bases that match TRBD1. Germline values: CDR1 KGHDR, CDR2 SFDVKD. The ends lost 4 bases at V and 2 bases at J; junction bases unmatched: 2. The CDR3 covers 15 residues. The CDR3 coding sequence is TGTGCCACCAGTGACCGGACAGGGGGCAACTATGGCTACACCTTC. Protein sequence: CATSDRTGGNYGYTF.

This clonotype was found a few times. The V call is TRBV20-1, the J call TRBJ2-1; the match to TRBD2 covers 14 bases. Germline loops: CDR1 DFQATT, CDR2 SNEGSKA (reference sequence). Trimming removed 4 bases from V and 8 bases from J; junction bases left unmatched: 4. CDR3 length equals 14 residues. CDR3 nucleotides: TGCAGTGCTACCGGGACTAGCGGGAGTGATGAGCAGTTCTTC. Encoded protein: CSATGTSGSDEQFF.

This clonotype has a handful of counts. J is TRBJ2-1 and V is TRBV23-1; tentative D call: TRBD2 (6 bases). TRBV23-1 is an ORF; its function is uncertain. V was cut by 3 bases and J by 2 bases, with 14 bases left in between. The CDR3 is 16 amino acids. CDR3 in amino acids: CASSQFGGGTYNEQFF. DNA of the CDR3: TGCGCCAGCAGTCAGTTTGGGGGAGGAACCTACAATGAGCAGTTCTTC.

The chain uses TRBV7-9 and TRBJ1-1; D unclear. Germline CDR1 is SEHNR and CDR2 is FQNEAQ (reference sequence). The CDR3 length is 15 residues. V lost 1 base to trimming and J lost 1 base, with 10 bases between them. The chain's CDR3 is CASSLGTAQNTEAFF. CDR3 coding DNA: TGTGCCAGCAGCTTAGGTACAGCCCAGAACACTGAAGCTTTCTTT.

This clonotype occurred a few times. The chain uses TRBV20-1 and TRBJ1-6, with 9 bases lining up with TRBD1. The CDR3 length is 16 residues. V shed 5 bases and J 4 bases; nucleotides not matched to a gene: 9. Per germline, CDR1 DFQATT and CDR2 SNEGSKA (reference sequence). This CDR3 reads CSAARSGTGYNSPLHF. The CDR3, as DNA: TGCAGTGCTGCCCGCTCCGGGACAGGGTATAATTCACCCCTCCACTTT.

This chain joins TRBV7-9 and TRBJ1-1; D possibly corresponds to TRBD1 (6 bases). The V gene's germline CDR1 is SEHNR and CDR2 FQNEAQ (reference sequence). The ends were cut back, 5 bases at V and 1 base at J, with 11 bases in the middle. This CDR3 is 14 amino acids long. The CDR3 loop reads CASSPQGSNTEAFF. CDR3 DNA sequence: TGTGCCAGCAGCCCACAGGGATCGAACACTGAAGCTTTCTTT. Variable domain in full (rest from reference TRBV7-9 and TRBJ1-1): DTGVSQNPRHKITKRGQNVTFRCDPISEHNRLYWYRQTLGQGPEFLTYFQNEAQLEKSRLLSDRFSAERPKGSFSTLEIQRTEQGDSAMYLCASSPQGSNTEAFFGQGTRLTVV.

In this sample, this clonotype turned up a few times. The gene calls are TRBV29-1 and TRBJ1-2, with TRBD1 matching 7 bases. The trim removed 6 bases at V and 2 bases at J, leaving 9 bases unmatched. Germline CDR1 reads SQVTM; CDR2 reads ANQGSEA. CDR3 length: 14 residues. CDR3 sequence: CSVKPRGSNYGYTF. The CDR3 nucleotides read TGCAGCGTGAAACCCAGGGGGTCAAACTATGGCTACACCTTC. Looking up the rest from reference TRBV29-1 and TRBJ1-2 gives the full variable domain: SAVISQKPSRDICQRGTSLTIQCQVDSQVTMMFWYRQQPGQSLTLIATANQGSEATYESGFVIDKFPISRPNLTFSTLTVSNMSPEDSSIYLCSVKPRGSNYGYTFGSGTRLTVV.